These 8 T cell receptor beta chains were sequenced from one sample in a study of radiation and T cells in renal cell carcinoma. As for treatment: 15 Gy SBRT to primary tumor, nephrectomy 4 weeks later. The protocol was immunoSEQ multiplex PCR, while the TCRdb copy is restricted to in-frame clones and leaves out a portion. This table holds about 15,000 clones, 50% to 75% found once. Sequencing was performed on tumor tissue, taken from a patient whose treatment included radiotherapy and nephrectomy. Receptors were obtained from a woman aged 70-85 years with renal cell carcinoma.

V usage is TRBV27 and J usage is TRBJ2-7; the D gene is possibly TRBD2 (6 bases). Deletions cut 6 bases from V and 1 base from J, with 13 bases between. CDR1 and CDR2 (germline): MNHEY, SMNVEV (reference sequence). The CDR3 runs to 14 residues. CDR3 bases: TGTGCCAGCAGGAGGGAGGATAAATCCTACGAGCAGTACTTC. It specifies CASRREDKSYEQYF.

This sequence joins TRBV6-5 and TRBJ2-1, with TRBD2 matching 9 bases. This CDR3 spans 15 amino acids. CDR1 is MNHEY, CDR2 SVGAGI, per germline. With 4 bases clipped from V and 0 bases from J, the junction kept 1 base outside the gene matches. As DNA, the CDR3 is TGTGCCAGCAGTTTTAGCGGGAGCTCCTACAATGAGCAGTTCTTC. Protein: CASSFSGSSYNEQFF.

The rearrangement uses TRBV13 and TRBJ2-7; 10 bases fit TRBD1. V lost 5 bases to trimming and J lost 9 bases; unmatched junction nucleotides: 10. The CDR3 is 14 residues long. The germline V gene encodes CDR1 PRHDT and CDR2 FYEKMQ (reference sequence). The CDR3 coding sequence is TGTGCCAGCAGCGGAGGGACAGGGGCCTTAGGGCAGTACTTC. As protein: CASSGGTGALGQYF.

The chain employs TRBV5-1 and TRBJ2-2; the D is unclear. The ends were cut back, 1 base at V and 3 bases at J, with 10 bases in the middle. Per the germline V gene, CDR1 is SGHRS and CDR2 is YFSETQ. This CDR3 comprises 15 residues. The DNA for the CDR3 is TGCGCCAGCAGCTTGAAGAGTGTGGACACCGGGGAGCTGTTTTTT. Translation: CASSLKSVDTGELFF.

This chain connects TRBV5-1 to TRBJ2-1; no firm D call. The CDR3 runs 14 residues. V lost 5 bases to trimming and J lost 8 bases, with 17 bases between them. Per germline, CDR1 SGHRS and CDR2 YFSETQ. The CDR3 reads CASSVEALRYEQFF. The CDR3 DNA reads TGCGCCAGCAGTGTAGAGGCCCTAAGGTATGAGCAGTTCTTC.

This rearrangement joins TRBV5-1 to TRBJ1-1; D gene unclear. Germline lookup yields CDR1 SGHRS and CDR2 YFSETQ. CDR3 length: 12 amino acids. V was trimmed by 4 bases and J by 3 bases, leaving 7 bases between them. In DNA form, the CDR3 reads TGCGCCAGCAGCCTAAGGGACACTGAAGCTTTCTTT. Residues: CASSLRDTEAFF.

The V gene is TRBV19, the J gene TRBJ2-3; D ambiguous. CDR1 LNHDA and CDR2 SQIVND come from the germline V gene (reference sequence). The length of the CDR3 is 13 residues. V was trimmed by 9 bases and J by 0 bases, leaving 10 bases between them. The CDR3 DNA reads TGTGCCAGCGGACCGTCAAGCACAGATACGCAGTATTTT. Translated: CASGPSSTDTQYF.

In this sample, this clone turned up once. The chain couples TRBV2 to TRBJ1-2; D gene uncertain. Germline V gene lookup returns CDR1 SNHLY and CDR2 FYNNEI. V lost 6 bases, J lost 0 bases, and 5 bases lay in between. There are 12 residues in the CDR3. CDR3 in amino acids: CASRGSNYGYTF. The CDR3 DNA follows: TGTGCCAGCAGGGGATCTAACTATGGCTACACCTTC.